This TCR beta chain derives from a study of control samples from healthy donors and cancer patients. After removal of 5 bases from V and 4 bases from J, the junction contained 9 bases not matched to a gene. This CDR3 contains 15 residues. Germline V gene sequence: CDR1 MNHEY, CDR2 SVGAGI. Profiled with immunoSEQ multiplex PCR; TCRdb holds only in-frame clones, not every one. The sample holds tens of thousands of clones, approximately 84% seen once. This receptor was obtained from a man between 70 and 80 years old with lung cancer. V usage is TRBV6-5 and J usage is TRBJ1-2, with 8 bases fitting TRBD1. Sequencing was performed on PBMCs. The CDR3 reads CASSKTGAPSYGYTF. CDR3 coding DNA: TGTGCCAGCAGTAAGACAGGGGCCCCCTCCTATGGCTACACCTTC.